The entry below describes one T cell receptor beta chain. The CDR3 extends over 16 amino acids. In germline, CDR1 is SGHTA, CDR2 FQGTGA. Trimming took off 2 bases at V and 1 base at J, with 11 bases between the two ends. This specimen comes from a study of shared clonotypes between healthy human individuals. Generated by immunoSEQ multiplex PCR, the TCRdb table keeps only in-frame clones and is missing some. The table shows some 2,500,000 clones, with roughly 93% occurring only once. The V gene is TRBV7-3, the J gene TRBJ2-2; no reliable D call. The receptor's source is a man aged 18 to 30 in good health. Some clones in this sample may be carry-over from other donors' samples. Sequenced material: naive CD4+ T cells from PBMCs. Documented subset: CD45RA+ positively selected. The CDR3 DNA reads as TGTGCCAGCAGCTTAGCGGCAGCCGAGAACACCGGGGAGCTGTTTTTT. This sequence encodes CASSLAAAENTGELFF.